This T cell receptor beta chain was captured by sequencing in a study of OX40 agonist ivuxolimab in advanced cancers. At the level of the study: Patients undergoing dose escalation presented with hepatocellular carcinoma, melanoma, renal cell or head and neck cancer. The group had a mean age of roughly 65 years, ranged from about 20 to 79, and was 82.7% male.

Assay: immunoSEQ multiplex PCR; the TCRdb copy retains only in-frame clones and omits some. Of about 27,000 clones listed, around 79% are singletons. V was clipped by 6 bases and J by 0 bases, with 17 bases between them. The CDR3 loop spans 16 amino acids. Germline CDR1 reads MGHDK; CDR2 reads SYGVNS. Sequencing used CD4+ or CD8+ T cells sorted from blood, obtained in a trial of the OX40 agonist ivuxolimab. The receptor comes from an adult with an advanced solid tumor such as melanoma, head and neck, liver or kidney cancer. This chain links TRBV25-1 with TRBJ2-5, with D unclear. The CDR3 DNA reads TGTGCCAGCAGCCCCCTCGAGCTACCGTACCAAGAGACCCAGTACTTC. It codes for CASSPLELPYQETQYF.